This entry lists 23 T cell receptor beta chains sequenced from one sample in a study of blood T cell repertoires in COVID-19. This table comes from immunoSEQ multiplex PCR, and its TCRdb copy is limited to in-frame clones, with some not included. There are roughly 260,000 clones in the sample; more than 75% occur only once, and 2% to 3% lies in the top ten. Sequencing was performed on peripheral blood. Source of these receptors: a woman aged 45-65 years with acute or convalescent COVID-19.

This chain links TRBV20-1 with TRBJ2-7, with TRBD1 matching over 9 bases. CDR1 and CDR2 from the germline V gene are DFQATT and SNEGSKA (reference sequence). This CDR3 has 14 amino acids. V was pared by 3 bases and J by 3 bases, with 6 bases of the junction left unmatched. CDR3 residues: CSASSGTGLYEQYF. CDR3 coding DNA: TGCAGTGCTAGTTCCGGGACAGGGCTCTACGAGCAGTACTTC.

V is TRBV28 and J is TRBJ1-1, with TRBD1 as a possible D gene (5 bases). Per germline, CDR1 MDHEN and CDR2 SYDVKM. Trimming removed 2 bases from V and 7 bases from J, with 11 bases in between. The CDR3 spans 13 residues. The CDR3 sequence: CASSLPGINEAFF. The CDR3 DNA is TGTGCCAGCAGTTTACCAGGGATCAATGAAGCTTTCTTT.

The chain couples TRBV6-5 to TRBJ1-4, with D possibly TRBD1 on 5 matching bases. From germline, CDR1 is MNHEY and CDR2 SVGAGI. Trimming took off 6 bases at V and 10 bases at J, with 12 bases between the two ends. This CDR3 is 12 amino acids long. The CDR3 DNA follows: TGTGCCAGCAGACCCCCGGGGGGAAAACTGTTTTTT. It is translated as CASRPPGGKLFF.

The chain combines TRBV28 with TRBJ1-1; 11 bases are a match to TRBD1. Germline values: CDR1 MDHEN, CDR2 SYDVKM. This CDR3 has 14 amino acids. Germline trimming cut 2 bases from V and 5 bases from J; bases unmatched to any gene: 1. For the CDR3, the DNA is TGTGCCAGCAGTTTAGGACAGGGGGCAACTGAAGCTTTCTTT. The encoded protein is CASSLGQGATEAFF.

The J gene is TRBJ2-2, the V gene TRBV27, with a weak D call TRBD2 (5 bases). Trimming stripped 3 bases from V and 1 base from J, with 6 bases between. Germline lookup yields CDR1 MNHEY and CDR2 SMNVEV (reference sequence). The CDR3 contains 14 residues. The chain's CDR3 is CASSFRGNTGELFF. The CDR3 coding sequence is TGTGCCAGCAGTTTCCGGGGGAACACCGGGGAGCTGTTTTTT.

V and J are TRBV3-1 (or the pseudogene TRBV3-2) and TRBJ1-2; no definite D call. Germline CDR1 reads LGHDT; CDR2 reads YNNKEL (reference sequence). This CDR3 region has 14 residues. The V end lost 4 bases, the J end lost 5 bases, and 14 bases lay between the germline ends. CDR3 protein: CASSPHGEGYGYTF. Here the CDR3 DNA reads TGTGCCAGCAGCCCGCACGGAGAGGGATATGGCTACACCTTC.

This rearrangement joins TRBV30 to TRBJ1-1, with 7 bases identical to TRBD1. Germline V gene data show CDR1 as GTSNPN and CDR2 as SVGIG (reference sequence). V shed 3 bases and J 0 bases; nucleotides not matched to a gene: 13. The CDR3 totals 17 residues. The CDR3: CAWRPFEGAVMNTEAFF. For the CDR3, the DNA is TGTGCCTGGAGACCCTTCGAGGGGGCCGTGATGAACACTGAAGCTTTCTTT.

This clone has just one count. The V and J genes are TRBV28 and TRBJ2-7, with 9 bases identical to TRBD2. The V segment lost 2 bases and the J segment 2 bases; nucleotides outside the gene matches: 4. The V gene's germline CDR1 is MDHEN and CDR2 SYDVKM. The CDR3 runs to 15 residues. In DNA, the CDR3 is TGTGCCAGCAGTTTAGCGGGAGGGTATACCTACGAGCAGTACTTC. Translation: CASSLAGGYTYEQYF.

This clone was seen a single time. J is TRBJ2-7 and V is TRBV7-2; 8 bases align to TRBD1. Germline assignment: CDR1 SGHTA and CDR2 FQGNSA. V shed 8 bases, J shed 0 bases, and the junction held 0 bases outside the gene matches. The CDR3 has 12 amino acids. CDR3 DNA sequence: TGTGCCAGCGGACAGGGCTCCTACGAGCAGTACTTC. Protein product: CASGQGSYEQYF.

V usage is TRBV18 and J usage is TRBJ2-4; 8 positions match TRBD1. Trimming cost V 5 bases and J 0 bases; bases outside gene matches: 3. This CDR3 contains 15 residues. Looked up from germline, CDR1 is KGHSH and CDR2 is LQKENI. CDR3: CASSTGQVAKNIQYF. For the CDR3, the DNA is TGTGCCAGCTCAACGGGACAGGTAGCCAAAAACATTCAGTACTTC.

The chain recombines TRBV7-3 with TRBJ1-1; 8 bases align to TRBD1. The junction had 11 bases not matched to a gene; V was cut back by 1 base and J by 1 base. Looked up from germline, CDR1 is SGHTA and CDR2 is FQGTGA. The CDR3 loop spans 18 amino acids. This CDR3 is CASSLRGKGQGSNTEAFF. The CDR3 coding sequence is TGTGCCAGCAGCTTAAGGGGTAAAGGACAGGGATCGAACACTGAAGCTTTCTTT.

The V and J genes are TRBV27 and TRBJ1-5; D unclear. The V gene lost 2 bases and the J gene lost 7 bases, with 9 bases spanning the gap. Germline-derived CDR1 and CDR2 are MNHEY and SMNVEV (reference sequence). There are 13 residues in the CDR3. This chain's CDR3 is CASSLIRSQPQHF. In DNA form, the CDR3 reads TGTGCCAGCAGTTTAATACGGTCACAGCCCCAGCATTTT.

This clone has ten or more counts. CDR3: CASSAPGTEFGYTF. The CDR3 nucleotides read TGTGCCAGCAGCGCGCCTGGGACAGAATTTGGCTACACCTTC. The chain carries TRBV2 and TRBJ1-2, with 7 bases lining up with TRBD1. V shed 6 bases, J shed 7 bases, and the junction held 11 bases outside the gene matches. The CDR3 totals 14 residues. Germline V gene data show CDR1 as SNHLY and CDR2 as FYNNEI.

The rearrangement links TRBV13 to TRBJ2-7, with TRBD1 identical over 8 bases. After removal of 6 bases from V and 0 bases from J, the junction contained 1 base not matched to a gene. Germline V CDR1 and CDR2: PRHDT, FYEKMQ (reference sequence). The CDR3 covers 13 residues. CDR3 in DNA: TGTGCCAGCAGGGGGACAGGCTCCTACGAGCAGTACTTC. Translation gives CASRGTGSYEQYF.

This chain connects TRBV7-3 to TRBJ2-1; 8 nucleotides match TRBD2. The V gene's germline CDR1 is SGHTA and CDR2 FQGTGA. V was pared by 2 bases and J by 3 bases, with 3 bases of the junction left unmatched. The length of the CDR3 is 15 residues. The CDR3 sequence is CASSLGLAGYNEQFF. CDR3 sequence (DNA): TGTGCCAGCAGCTTAGGTCTAGCGGGCTACAATGAGCAGTTCTTC.

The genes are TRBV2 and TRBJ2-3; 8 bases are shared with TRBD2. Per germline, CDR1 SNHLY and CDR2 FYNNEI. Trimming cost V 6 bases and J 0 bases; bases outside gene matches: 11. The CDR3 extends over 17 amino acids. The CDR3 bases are TGTGCCAGCAGCGCCCCTGGACTAGCAGCTAGCACAGATACGCAGTATTTT. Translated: CASSAPGLAASTDTQYF.

The CDR3 sequence: CASSDRGGGDQPQHF. The CDR3 region has the DNA TGTGCCAGCAGCGACCGCGGGGGGGGCGATCAGCCCCAGCATTTT. V gene TRBV7-9 combines with J gene TRBJ1-5; a possible D gene is TRBD1 (6 bases). Trimming removed 5 bases from V and 5 bases from J, with 16 bases in between. The CDR3 is 15 amino acids. CDR1 SEHNR and CDR2 FQNEAQ come from the germline V gene (reference sequence).

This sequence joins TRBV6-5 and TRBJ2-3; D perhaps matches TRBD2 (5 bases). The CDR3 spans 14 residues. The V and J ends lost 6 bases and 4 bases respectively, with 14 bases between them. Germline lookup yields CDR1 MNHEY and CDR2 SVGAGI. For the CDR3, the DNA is TGTGCCAGCAGCAGACCTACTAGGGCAGATACGCAGTATTTT. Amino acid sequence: CASSRPTRADTQYF.

The chain's CDR3 is CASSLGDREYNSPLHF. Written as DNA, the CDR3 is TGTGCCAGCAGCTTAGGGGACAGGGAATATAATTCACCCCTCCACTTT. The chain is built from TRBV7-2 and TRBJ1-6; TRBD1 matches at 9 bases. Germline values: CDR1 SGHTA, CDR2 FQGNSA. V lost 1 base, J lost 4 bases, and 2 bases stayed unmatched. This CDR3 is built from 16 residues.

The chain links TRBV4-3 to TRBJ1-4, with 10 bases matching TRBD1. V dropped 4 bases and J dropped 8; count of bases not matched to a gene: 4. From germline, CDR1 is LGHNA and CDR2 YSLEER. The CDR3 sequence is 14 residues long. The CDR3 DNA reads TGCGCCAGCAGCCGGGACAGGGGAGGAGAAAAACTGTTTTTT. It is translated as CASSRDRGGEKLFF.

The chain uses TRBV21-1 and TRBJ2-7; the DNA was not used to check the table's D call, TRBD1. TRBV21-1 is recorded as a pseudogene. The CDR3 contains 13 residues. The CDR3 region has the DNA TGTGCCAGCAGCGGTGGACAGGCCAACGAGCAGTACTTC. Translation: CASSGGQANEQYF.

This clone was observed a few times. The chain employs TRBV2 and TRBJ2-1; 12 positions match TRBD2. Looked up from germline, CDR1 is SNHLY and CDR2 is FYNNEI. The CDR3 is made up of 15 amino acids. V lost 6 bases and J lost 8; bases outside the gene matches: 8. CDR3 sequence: CASSLTSGSTYEQFF. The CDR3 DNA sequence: TGTGCCAGCAGCCTGACTAGCGGGAGCACGTATGAGCAGTTCTTC.

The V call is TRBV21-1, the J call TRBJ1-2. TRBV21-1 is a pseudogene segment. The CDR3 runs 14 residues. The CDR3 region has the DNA TGTGCCAGCAGCAATAGTCCACCCAACTATGGCTACACCTTC. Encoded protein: CASSNSPPNYGYTF.